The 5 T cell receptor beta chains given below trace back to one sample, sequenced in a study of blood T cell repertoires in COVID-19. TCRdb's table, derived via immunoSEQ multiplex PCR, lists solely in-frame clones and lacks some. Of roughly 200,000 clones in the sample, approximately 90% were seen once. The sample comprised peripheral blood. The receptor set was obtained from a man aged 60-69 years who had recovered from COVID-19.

CDR3 amino acids: CASSLSRTGLKLFF. The CDR3 bases are TGTGCCAGCAGCTTAAGTCGGACAGGGTTAAAACTGTTTTTT. The V and J genes are TRBV7-2 and TRBJ1-4; 8 bases are a match to TRBD1. Trimming took 2 bases from V and 10 from J; bases not matched to a gene: 6. CDR1 SGHTA and CDR2 FQGNSA come from the germline V gene. The CDR3 covers 14 residues.

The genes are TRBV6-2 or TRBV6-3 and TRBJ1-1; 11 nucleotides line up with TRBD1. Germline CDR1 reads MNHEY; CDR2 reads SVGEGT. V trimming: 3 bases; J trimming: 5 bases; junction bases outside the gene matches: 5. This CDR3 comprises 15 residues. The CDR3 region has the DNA TGTGCCAGCAGTTATGGACAGGGGGCAAGAACTGAAGCTTTCTTT. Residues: CASSYGQGARTEAFF.

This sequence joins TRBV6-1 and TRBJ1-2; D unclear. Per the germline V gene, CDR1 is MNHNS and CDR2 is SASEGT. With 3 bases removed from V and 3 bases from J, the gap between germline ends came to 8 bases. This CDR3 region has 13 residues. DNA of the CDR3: TGTGCCAGCAGTGACGGACTGTACTATGGCTACACCTTC. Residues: CASSDGLYYGYTF.

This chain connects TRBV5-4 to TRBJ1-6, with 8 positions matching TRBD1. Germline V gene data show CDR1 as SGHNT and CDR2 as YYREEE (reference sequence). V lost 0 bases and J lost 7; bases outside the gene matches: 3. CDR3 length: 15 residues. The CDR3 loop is CASSLDRDRNSPLHF. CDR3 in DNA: TGTGCCAGCAGCTTGGATCGGGACAGGAATTCACCCCTCCACTTT.

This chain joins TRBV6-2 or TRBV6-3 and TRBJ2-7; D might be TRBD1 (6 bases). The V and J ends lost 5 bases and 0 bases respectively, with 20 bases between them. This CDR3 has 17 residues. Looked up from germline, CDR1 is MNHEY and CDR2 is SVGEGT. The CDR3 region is CASSKHSGATSSYEQYF. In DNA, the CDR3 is TGTGCCAGCAGTAAACACTCAGGGGCGACATCCTCCTACGAGCAGTACTTC.